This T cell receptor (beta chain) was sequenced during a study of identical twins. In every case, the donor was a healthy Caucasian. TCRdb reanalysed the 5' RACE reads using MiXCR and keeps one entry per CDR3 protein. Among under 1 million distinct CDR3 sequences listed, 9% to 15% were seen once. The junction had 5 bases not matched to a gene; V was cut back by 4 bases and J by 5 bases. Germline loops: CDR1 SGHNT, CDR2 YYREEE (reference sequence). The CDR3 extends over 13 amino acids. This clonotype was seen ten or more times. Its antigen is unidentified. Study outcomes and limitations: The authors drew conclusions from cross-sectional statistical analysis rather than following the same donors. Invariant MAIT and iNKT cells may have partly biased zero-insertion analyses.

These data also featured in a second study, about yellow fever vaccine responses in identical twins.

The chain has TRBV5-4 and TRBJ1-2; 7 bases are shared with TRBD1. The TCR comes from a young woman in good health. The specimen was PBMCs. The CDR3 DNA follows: TGTGCCAGCAGCACCGACAGGGAATATGGCTACACCTTC. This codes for CASSTDREYGYTF.